These T cell receptor beta chains were read from a single sample in a study of CD8 T cells in Susac syndrome. TCRdb analysed the immunoSEQ multiplex PCR reads with MiXCR anew, one entry per CDR3 protein. Counted here are about 140,000 distinct CDR3 sequences, approximately 95% occurring once; the ten biggest clones make up over 0.095%. The sequencing input was CD4+ T cells from PBMCs. These receptors came from a human donor with multiple sclerosis. Both conserved end residues are part of each CDR3. A D gene is named only where the DNA matches it firmly. Some rows mark clone size as missing; the rest say once, few, many or name a class of expanded clone.

CDR3aa	CDR3nt	d_gene	abundance	j_gene	v_gene
CSARSLRLESNTEAFF	TGCAGTGCTAGAAGCCTACGATTAGAGAGTAACACTGAAGCTTTCTTT	NA	NA	TRBJ1-1	TRBV20-1
CASSFRGLEGVGFYEQYF	TGCGCCAGCAGCTTCCGAGGACTAGAAGGAGTCGGATTTTACGAGCAGTACTTC	TRBD2	NA	TRBJ2-7	TRBV5-1
CASSLRTGNSPLHF	TGTGCCAGCAGCCTACGGACAGGGAATTCACCCCTCCACTTT	TRBD1	NA	TRBJ1-6	TRBV14
CASSPAPSTDTQYF	TGTGCCAGCAGCCCCGCTCCTAGCACAGATACGCAGTATTTT	NA	NA	TRBJ2-3	TRBV9
CSVETGKLKYF	TGCAGCGTTGAGACAGGGAAGCTTAAGTACTTC	TRBD1	NA	TRBJ2-7	TRBV29-1
CASSQEARGNYGYTF	TGCGCCAGCAGCCAAGAGGCTCGGGGGAACTATGGCTACACCTTC	NA	few	TRBJ1-2	TRBV4-3
CASSLAYGGGAGSNQPQHF	TGTGCCAGCAGCTTAGCTTATGGAGGGGGAGCGGGTAGCAATCAGCCCCAGCATTTT	NA	NA	TRBJ1-5	TRBV7-2
CSAGADAGANVLTF	TGCAGCGCTGGCGCTGATGCGGGGGCCAACGTCCTGACTTTC	NA	NA	TRBJ2-6	TRBV29-1
CASSQDTRGYTF	TGTGCCAGCAGCCAAGATACTAGAGGCTACACCTTC	NA	NA	TRBJ1-2	TRBV3-1
CASSLVGRETEAFF	TGTGCCAGCAGCTTAGTCGGACGAGAGACTGAAGCTTTCTTT	NA	NA	TRBJ1-1	TRBV7-2